One sample yielded the 16 T cell receptor beta chains listed below, sequenced in a study of cytomegalovirus exposure and HLA in healthy donors. The table came from immunoSEQ multiplex PCR; TCRdb's copy has only in-frame clones and leaves some out. This repertoire shows 200,000 to 250,000 clones, about 88% found once; its top ten account for more than 10%. Sequencing was performed on PBMCs. The receptors here all came from a man aged 18-30 years in good health and CMV-seropositive.

The V and J genes are TRBV20-1 and TRBJ2-7; D not certain. Germline CDR1 reads DFQATT; CDR2 reads SNEGSKA (reference sequence). This CDR3 spans 11 amino acids. Trimming left V 3 bases short and J 2 bases short, with 5 bases between. In nucleotides, the CDR3 is TGCAGTGCTAGTGATACCTACGAGCAGTACTTC. Its translation is CSASDTYEQYF.

Comments on this clone: This may come from a read error, since a much larger clone is one base off. This chain links TRBV28 with TRBJ1-2; D ambiguous. The CDR3 consists of 11 residues. V dropped 6 bases and J dropped 0 bases, with 2 bases sitting between them. From germline, CDR1 is MDHEN and CDR2 SYDVKM. DNA for the CDR3: TGTGCCAGCAGATCTAACTATGGCTACACCTTC. This codes for CASRSNYGYTF.

V usage is TRBV7-9 and J usage is TRBJ1-1; D possibly corresponds to TRBD1 (5 bases). The CDR3 loop spans 14 amino acids. Germline V CDR1 and CDR2: SEHNR, FQNEAQ (reference sequence). V gave up 1 base and J gave up 5 bases, with 11 bases separating them. The CDR3 bases are TGTGCCAGCAGCTTAGGAGCCAGGGTTACTGAAGCTTTCTTT. Translation gives CASSLGARVTEAFF.

The V and J genes are TRBV5-4 and TRBJ1-1, with 8 nucleotides matching TRBD1. Germline CDR1 is SGHNT and CDR2 is YYREEE (reference sequence). The J segment lost 7 bases and the V segment lost 2 bases, leaving 7 bases of the junction unmatched. This CDR3 comprises 14 residues. In DNA form, the CDR3 reads TGTGCCAGCAGCTTCGAGACAGGGGAGATTGAAGCTTTCTTT. This encodes CASSFETGEIEAFF.

This chain links TRBV7-2 with TRBJ1-2; 7 bases agree with TRBD1. Losses at the gene ends were 5 bases for V and 4 bases for J; bases not matched to a gene: 10. The CDR3 spans 15 residues. Germline CDR1 SGHTA, CDR2 FQGNSA. The chain's CDR3 is CASSTNRGSLYGYTF. DNA for the CDR3: TGTGCCAGCAGCACTAACAGGGGCTCCCTCTATGGCTACACCTTC. The full variable domain, completed using reference TRBV7-2 and TRBJ1-2, is GAGVSQSPSNKVTEKGKDVELRCDPISGHTALYWYRQSLGQGLEFLIYFQGNSAPDKSGLPSDRFSAERTGGSVSTLTIQRTQQEDSAVYLCASSTNRGSLYGYTFGSGTRLTVV.

The genes are TRBV7-9 and TRBJ1-1, with TRBD1 matching over 9 bases. This CDR3 comprises 14 residues. J lost 1 base, V lost 4 bases, and 1 base had no gene match. The germline V gene has CDR1 SEHNR and CDR2 FQNEAQ (reference sequence). Written as DNA, the CDR3 is TGTGCCAGCAGCTGGGGACAGGGGAACACTGAAGCTTTCTTT. Protein sequence: CASSWGQGNTEAFF.

The V gene is TRBV5-6, the J gene TRBJ2-5, with D maybe TRBD1 (6 bases). The V end was cut by 0 bases, the J end by 4 bases, with 10 bases between. The CDR3 consists of 14 residues. The germline gives CDR1 SGHDT, CDR2 YYEEEE. The CDR3 sequence: CASSLGTVLETQYF. CDR3 coding DNA: TGTGCCAGCAGCTTGGGGACAGTGTTAGAGACCCAGTACTTC.

CDR3 region: CASSPRGTPNYGYTF. Written as DNA, the CDR3 is TGTGCCAGCAGTCCGCGGGGGACTCCCAACTATGGCTACACCTTC. The chain uses TRBV28 and TRBJ1-2; tentative D call: TRBD1 (5 bases). This CDR3 is built from 15 residues. V lost 5 bases and J 2 bases, leaving 15 bases between the germline ends. CDR1 is MDHEN and CDR2 is SYDVKM in the germline V gene.

This sequence joins TRBV5-1 and TRBJ1-2; 7 nucleotides match TRBD1. The germline V gene encodes CDR1 SGHRS and CDR2 YFSETQ. The CDR3 spans 15 residues. The ends lost 4 bases at V and 1 base at J; junction bases unmatched: 7. This CDR3 is CASSTGQAHNYGYTF. The CDR3 DNA sequence: TGCGCCAGCAGCACCGGACAGGCCCATAACTATGGCTACACCTTC.

V gene TRBV28 combines with J gene TRBJ1-2; 8 bases are a match to TRBD1. Germline loops: CDR1 MDHEN, CDR2 SYDVKM. CDR3 length: 17 amino acids. After removal of 7 bases from V and 2 bases from J, the junction contained 15 bases not matched to a gene. CDR3 amino acids: CASTNRTGWVENYGYTF. Here the CDR3 DNA reads TGTGCCAGCACCAACAGGACAGGGTGGGTCGAAAACTATGGCTACACCTTC.

This clone has just a few counts. This chain links TRBV10-1 with TRBJ2-1, with D unresolved. Germline V gene data show CDR1 as WNHNN and CDR2 as SYGVQD (reference sequence). With 1 base removed from V and 2 bases from J, the gap between germline ends came to 9 bases. This CDR3 region has 15 residues. CDR3 coding DNA: TGCGCCAGCAGTGAGTGTTGCCTAGCCTACAATGAGCAGTTCTTC. It translates to CASSECCLAYNEQFF.

The rearrangement links TRBV5-1 to TRBJ2-2; 14 positions match TRBD2. J was trimmed by 5 bases and V by 4 bases; bases with no gene match: 4. CDR1 and CDR2 from the germline V gene are SGHRS and YFSETQ. The CDR3 sequence is 16 residues long. The CDR3 loop is CASSLGTSGGTGELFF. As DNA, the CDR3 is TGCGCCAGCAGCCTCGGGACTAGCGGGGGTACCGGGGAGCTGTTTTTT.

The gene calls are TRBV2 and TRBJ2-1, with 11 bases identical to TRBD2. J lost 6 bases, V lost 7 bases, and 2 bases had no gene match. Germline values: CDR1 SNHLY, CDR2 FYNNEI. The CDR3 covers 13 residues. This CDR3 is CASKGLAGNEQFF. The CDR3 DNA sequence: TGTGCCAGCAAAGGACTAGCGGGCAATGAGCAGTTCTTC.

The genes are TRBV19 and TRBJ1-5; no reliable D call. The CDR3 totals 14 residues. Germline-derived CDR1 and CDR2 are LNHDA and SQIVND (reference sequence). Between the trimmed V and J ends, which lost 6 bases and 1 base, there was a span of 10 bases. In DNA form, the CDR3 reads TGTGCCAGTAGGGACTCAAGGAGCAATCAGCCCCAGCATTTT. It specifies CASRDSRSNQPQHF.

This rearrangement joins TRBV6-6 to TRBJ2-5; 9 nucleotides agree with TRBD1. The V gene end was trimmed by 6 bases and the J gene end by 3 bases; junction bases not matched to a gene: 8. The CDR3 is 15 residues long. The germline gives CDR1 MNHNY, CDR2 SVGAGI (reference sequence). For the CDR3, the DNA is TGTGCCAGCAGACGAGGACAGGGGATTAAAGAGACCCAGTACTTC. Residues: CASRRGQGIKETQYF.

This clone was seen only a few times. This chain uses TRBV7-2 with TRBJ2-7; the match to TRBD1 covers 11 bases. CDR1 is SGHTA and CDR2 is FQGNSA in the germline V gene. V lost 4 bases, J lost 2 bases, and 4 bases stayed unmatched. The CDR3 spans 15 residues. CDR3 DNA sequence: TGTGCCAGCAGCTGGGGGACAGGGGGAACCTACGAGCAGTACTTC. Translation: CASSWGTGGTYEQYF.